A selection of T cell receptor beta chains follows, all from one sample in a study of human T cells and chemical hapten exposure. TCRdb redid the calling of the RACE reads with MiXCR, one entry per CDR3 protein. The data hold approximately 74,000 distinct CDR3 sequences, with 32% observed a single time. Here the sequenced sample was whole blood, taken in connection with sensitization to the hapten diphenylcyclopropenone (DPC). The receptors shown here come from a man aged 40-55 years with alopecia areata. Some clones in this sample may be carry-over from other donors' samples. CDR3s include the opening cysteine and the closing phenylalanine or tryptophan. D genes are given only for firm matches. Clone size, where shown, is once, few, many, or a class for clones that have expanded.

clone_size j_call d_call v_call cdr3_nt cdr3_aa
many TRBJ2-3 TRBD1 TRBV14 TGTGCCAGCAGCCCCTCCGGGACAGACATAAGCACAGATACGCAGTATTTT CASSPSGTDISTDTQYF
- TRBJ1-5 - TRBV28 TGTGCCAGCAGTCCGGACAGTTATCAGCCCCAGCATTTT CASSPDSYQPQHF
- TRBJ2-7 TRBD1 TRBV6-1 TGTGCCAGCAGACCCGGACAGGGAGGAGTTTACGAGCAGTACTTC CASRPGQGGVYEQYF
- TRBJ1-4 TRBD1 TRBV6-5 TGTGCCAGCAGTTACGCCCGGACAGGGGATGAAAAACTGTTTTTT CASSYARTGDEKLFF
many TRBJ2-1 - TRBV4-2 TGTGCCAGCAGCCAAGGGGCACGGGACTTCTACAATGAGCAGTTCTTC CASSQGARDFYNEQFF
- TRBJ2-1 TRBD1 TRBV5-1 TGCGCCAGCAGCTTGGCCGGGACAGATTACAATGAGCAGTTCTTC CASSLAGTDYNEQFF
- TRBJ2-1 TRBD1 TRBV6-4 TGTGCCAGCAGTTCCGGGACAGGGTACGGAAATGAGCAGTTCTTC CASSSGTGYGNEQFF
few TRBJ2-3 - TRBV24-1 TGTGCCACCAGGAAGAGGGACAGCACAGATACGCAGTATTTT CATRKRDSTDTQYF
- TRBJ1-1 - TRBV12-3/TRBV12-4 TGTGCCAGCAGGAGTCAACTAGGGGGGGCTATTGAAGCTTTCTTT CASRSQLGGAIEAFF
few TRBJ2-1 - TRBV7-2 TGTGCCAGCAGCTTATGGGGCGGCAACTCCTACAATGAGCAGTTCTTC CASSLWGGNSYNEQFF
few TRBJ2-7 - TRBV29-1 TGCAGCGTTGAAGACCGCTCCTACGAGCAGTACTTC CSVEDRSYEQYF
few TRBJ2-2 - TRBV7-8 TGTGCCAGCAGCTTAGGCCCCCTCTACACCGGGGAGCTGTTTTTT CASSLGPLYTGELFF
- TRBJ2-2 - TRBV2 TGTGCCAGCAGTGAGGCCCGAATTGGAGGGAACACCGGGGAGCTGTTTTTT CASSEARIGGNTGELFF
few TRBJ1-5 - TRBV18 TGTGCCAGCTCACCCAATGCCAGGCTCAATCAGCCCCAGCATTTT CASSPNARLNQPQHF
few TRBJ2-6 - TRBV6-1 TGTGCCAGCACGAAGGCAGAGGGGGCTGGGGCCAACGTCCTGACTTTC CASTKAEGAGANVLTF
many TRBJ1-1 - TRBV7-2 TGTGCCAGCAGCTTAGTTGGGGTCGGCAGGGTAAACACTGAAGCTTTCTTT CASSLVGVGRVNTEAFF
- TRBJ2-1 - TRBV10-3 TGTGCCATCAGTGAAACCAGCTCCTACAATGAGCAGTTCTTC CAISETSSYNEQFF
- TRBJ1-1 TRBD1 TRBV20-1 TGCAGTGCCAGCCCCGGGACAGGGGTTATGAACACTGAAGCTTTCTTT CSASPGTGVMNTEAFF
medium-sized TRBJ2-7 TRBD1 TRBV7-9 TGTGCCAGCAGCTTCCTTGGCGGACAGGCGAAATACGAGCAGTACTTC CASSFLGGQAKYEQYF
- TRBJ2-3 TRBD2 TRBV6-5 TGTGCCAGCAGTTACTCACAAGCGGGGGCTACCACAGATACGCAGTATTTT CASSYSQAGATTDTQYF
- TRBJ2-2 TRBD2 TRBV3-1 TGTGCCAGCAGCCCCCTGCTAGCGGGAAACACCGGGGAGCTGTTTTTT CASSPLLAGNTGELFF
- TRBJ2-2 - TRBV28 TGTGCCAGTCTCCTTTCGGTCACCGGGGAGCTGTTTTTT CASLLSVTGELFF
- TRBJ2-1 - TRBV10-3 TGTGCCATCAGGGGGGACTTGCTCTCCTACAATGAGCAGTTCTTC CAIRGDLLSYNEQFF
- TRBJ2-7 - TRBV20-1 TGCAGTGCCCTACAGGTAATCGAGCAGTACTTC CSALQVIEQYF
- TRBJ1-2 - TRBV18 TGTGCCAGCTCACCACCCGGGGGGCGGAACTATGGCTACACCTTC CASSPPGGRNYGYTF
- TRBJ2-4 - TRBV5-4 TGTGCCAGCAGCTTGTGGACTACGGAAAACATTCAGTACTTC CASSLWTTENIQYF
few TRBJ2-7 - TRBV28 TGTGCCAGCAGTTCCTACCCCCCCCAGTACTTC CASSSYPPQYF
large TRBJ2-1 - TRBV24-1 TGTGCCACCAGGGGTAGGGGGGAGAGTTACAATGAGCAGTTCTTC CATRGRGESYNEQFF
- TRBJ1-2 - TRBV12-3/TRBV12-4 TGTGCCAGCAGTTTCTCCGGGGGGCGGGGCTATGGCTACACCTTC CASSFSGGRGYGYTF
- TRBJ2-1 - TRBV4-2 TGTGCCAGCAGGGAGGCAGGGGACAATGAGCAGTTCTTC CASREAGDNEQFF
- TRBJ1-6 - TRBV14 TGTGCCAGCAGCCAAGTGGGCCCGACACCCCTCCACTTT CASSQVGPTPLHF
- TRBJ2-5 - TRBV27 TGTGCCAGCAGTTTATCGGCGACAGTTAGGGGAGAGACCCAGTACTTC CASSLSATVRGETQYF
few TRBJ1-1 - TRBV12-3/TRBV12-4 TGTGCCAGCAGTTCCCCAGGGGCCCTGAACGCTGAAGCTTTCTTT CASSSPGALNAEAFF
- TRBJ1-1 - TRBV11-2 TGTGCCAGCAGCTTAGAGCACAGCCTTGAAGCTTTCTTT CASSLEHSLEAFF
- TRBJ1-1 - TRBV12-3/TRBV12-4 TGTGCCAGCAGTTTAAACCCCCCTGGGACTGAAACTTTCTTT CASSLNPPGTETFF
- TRBJ1-5 - TRBV19 TGTGCCAGTAGTATAGCCCCCAACCATAGCAATCAGCCCCAGCATTTT CASSIAPNHSNQPQHF
- TRBJ2-7 - TRBV7-2 TGTGCCAGCAGCTTAGCGGGTGATCCCGCCTACGAGCAGTACTTC CASSLAGDPAYEQYF
- TRBJ1-1 - TRBV28 TGTGCCAGCAGTCTGATCACTGAAGCTTTCTTT CASSLITEAFF
once TRBJ2-7 - TRBV28 TGTGCCAGCAGTTCGCCGGGACGGAAGGAGCAGTACTTC CASSSPGRKEQYF
- TRBJ2-7 - TRBV6-2/TRBV6-3 TGTGCCAGCAGCCTTCGGGGAGGCACCTACGAGCAGTACTTC CASSLRGGTYEQYF
- TRBJ1-5 - TRBV20-1 TGCAGTGCTAGAGGCGGTGAGCCCCAGCATTTT CSARGGEPQHF
once TRBJ1-6 - TRBV20-1 TGCAGTGCTAGAGAGGGACCCACGAGTTCACCCCTCCACTTT CSAREGPTSSPLHF
- TRBJ2-7 - TRBV28 TGTGCCAGCAGTCCCGATCTATCCTACGAGCAGTACTTC CASSPDLSYEQYF
- TRBJ1-6 TRBD1 TRBV20-1 TGCAGTGCTATGAGGGGGCTGAGCTCCTATAATTCACCCCTCCACTTT CSAMRGLSSYNSPLHF
- TRBJ2-6 - TRBV2 TGTGCCAGCAGTGAGACTGGGGCCAACGTCCTGACTTTC CASSETGANVLTF
- TRBJ1-5 - TRBV18 TGTGCCAGCTCACCGGGGCCGAATAGCAATCAGCCCCAGCATTTT CASSPGPNSNQPQHF
- TRBJ1-1 - TRBV28 TGTGCCAGCAGTCGACCCTGGGGCACTGAAGCTTTCTTT CASSRPWGTEAFF
few TRBJ2-4 - TRBV6-1 TGTGCCAGCAGTGAGTGGGGCGAGGGCAACATTCAGTACTTC CASSEWGEGNIQYF
- TRBJ1-1 - TRBV6-6 TGTGCCAGCAGTTATCGGAATAGCGACACTGAAGCTTTCTTT CASSYRNSDTEAFF
few TRBJ1-5 - TRBV9 TGTGCCAGCAGCGTAGACACAAATAGCAATCAGCCCCAGCATTTT CASSVDTNSNQPQHF
- TRBJ2-3 TRBD1 TRBV27 TGTGCCAGCAGTCCTTCGACAGGGGCCACCACAGATACGCAGTATTTT CASSPSTGATTDTQYF
- TRBJ2-1 - TRBV18 TGTGCCAGCTCGGGCCGGGAGAGGTGGGGCAATGAGCAGTTCTTC CASSGRERWGNEQFF
few TRBJ2-7 - TRBV6-5 TGTGCCAGCAGCCGAATAGGCGTCTCCTACGAGCAGTACTTC CASSRIGVSYEQYF
- TRBJ2-7 - TRBV3-1 TGTGCCAGCAGCCCAATTAGCGAGTCCCCCTACGAGCAGTACTTC CASSPISESPYEQYF
few TRBJ1-5 - TRBV4-1 TGCGCCAGCAGCCAAGACAGTCTTAGCAATCAGCCCCAGCATTTT CASSQDSLSNQPQHF
- TRBJ2-5 TRBD2 TRBV24-1 TGTGCCACCAGTGATCCGCCCGGACTAGCGGGGCGAGAGACCCAGTACTTC CATSDPPGLAGRETQYF
- TRBJ2-7 TRBD2 TRBV6-5 TGTGCCAGCAGATCGACTAGCGGGGACTACGAGCAGTACTTC CASRSTSGDYEQYF
- TRBJ2-5 TRBD2 TRBV5-1 TGCGCCAGCAGCTGGCCCGCTAGCGGGAGACAGGAGACCCAGTACTTC CASSWPASGRQETQYF
- TRBJ2-7 TRBD1 TRBV28 TGTGCCAGCAGGGCCGGGACAGATACCTACGAGCAGTACTTC CASRAGTDTYEQYF